The 23 T cell receptor beta chains in this list originate from one sample, sequenced in a study of blood T cell repertoires in COVID-19. Profiled with immunoSEQ multiplex PCR; TCRdb holds only in-frame clones, not every one. This table holds some 110,000 clones, 82% found once. Sequenced material: peripheral blood. Receptors were obtained from an older man with acute or convalescent COVID-19.

The rearrangement joins TRBV7-9 to TRBJ2-5; 8 positions agree with TRBD2. V gave up 4 bases and J gave up 1 base; unmatched junction bases: 5. Looked up from germline, CDR1 is SEHNR and CDR2 is FQNEAQ (reference sequence). The CDR3 spans 15 residues. In DNA form, the CDR3 reads TGTGCCAGCAGCTCCGGGAGGGGCCCCCAAGAGACCCAGTACTTC. Translated: CASSSGRGPQETQYF.

This chain connects TRBV7-9 to TRBJ2-7; a weak D match, TRBD2 (5 bases). Looked up from germline, CDR1 is SEHNR and CDR2 is FQNEAQ (reference sequence). The CDR3 totals 13 residues. The germline V and J ends were trimmed by 8 bases and 7 bases, with 18 bases remaining between them. The chain's CDR3 is CASLSFLRGEQYF. The CDR3 nucleotides read TGTGCCAGCCTCTCATTCCTCCGAGGGGAGCAGTACTTC.

The chain recombines TRBV28 with TRBJ2-1; 7 bases match TRBD1. This CDR3 spans 16 amino acids. Germline V gene data show CDR1 as MDHEN and CDR2 as SYDVKM. The trim removed 8 bases at V and 0 bases at J, leaving 10 bases unmatched. CDR3 in DNA: TGTGCCAGCCCCCCACAGGGGTTCAGCTCCTACAATGAGCAGTTCTTC. It codes for CASPPQGFSSYNEQFF.

CDR3 sequence (DNA): TGTGCCAGCTCGTTAGGACAGGGGACTAACTATGGCTACACCTTC. Amino acids: CASSLGQGTNYGYTF. The gene calls are TRBV18 and TRBJ1-2; 9 positions match TRBD1. V dropped 6 bases and J dropped 0; count of bases not matched to a gene: 5. Per the germline V gene, CDR1 is KGHSH and CDR2 is LQKENI. The CDR3 has 15 amino acids. The full variable domain, completed using reference TRBV18 and TRBJ1-2, is NAGVMQNPRHLVRRRGQEARLRCSPMKGHSHVYWYRQLPEEGLKFMVYLQKENIIDESGMPKERFSAEFPKEGPSILRIQQVVRGDSAAYFCASSLGQGTNYGYTFGSGTRLTVV.

Remarks on this clone: The sample carries other DNA sequences with the same CDR3. This chain uses TRBV28 with TRBJ1-2, with D unresolved. CDR1 and CDR2 (germline): MDHEN, SYDVKM. V was shortened by 5 bases and J by 2 bases, with 3 bases between the two germline ends. The CDR3 length is 11 residues. The CDR3 nucleotides are TGTGCCAGCAGTCAGAACTATGGCTACACCTTC. Encoded protein: CASSQNYGYTF.

The genes are TRBV30 and TRBJ2-7; 9 positions agree with TRBD2. CDR1 and CDR2 from the germline V gene are GTSNPN and SVGIG (reference sequence). The CDR3 is 16 residues long. Germline trimming cut 3 bases from V and 3 bases from J; bases unmatched to any gene: 12. The CDR3 sequence: CAWSPSEAGGFYEQYF. CDR3 bases: TGTGCCTGGAGCCCATCCGAGGCGGGGGGGTTCTACGAGCAGTACTTC.

V is TRBV5-1 and J is TRBJ2-7; 7 bases are a match to TRBD1. The ends lost 5 bases at V and 2 bases at J; junction bases unmatched: 13. Germline V gene sequence: CDR1 SGHRS, CDR2 YFSETQ. CDR3 length: 16 amino acids. The CDR3 sequence: CASSVTGSPVAYEQYF. CDR3 sequence (DNA): TGCGCCAGCAGTGTGACAGGGTCCCCGGTGGCCTACGAGCAGTACTTC. The variable domain in full, completed from reference TRBV5-1 and TRBJ2-7, reads KAGVTQTPRYLIKTRGQQVTLSCSPISGHRSVSWYQQTPGQGLQFLFEYFSETQRNKGNFPGRFSGRQFSNSRSEMNVSTLELGDSALYLCASSVTGSPVAYEQYFGPGTRLTVT.

This clone has a single count. This chain joins TRBV5-1 and TRBJ1-5; 9 bases align to TRBD1. The J segment lost 5 bases and the V segment lost 2 bases, leaving 2 bases of the junction unmatched. CDR1 and CDR2 (germline): SGHRS, YFSETQ. This CDR3 region has 14 residues. The CDR3 region has the DNA TGCGCCAGCAGCTTACAGGGGGCTGATCAGCCCCAGCATTTT. Translation gives CASSLQGADQPQHF. Full variable domain (remainder filled in from reference TRBV5-1 and TRBJ1-5): KAGVTQTPRYLIKTRGQQVTLSCSPISGHRSVSWYQQTPGQGLQFLFEYFSETQRNKGNFPGRFSGRQFSNSRSEMNVSTLELGDSALYLCASSLQGADQPQHFGDGTRLSIL.

Of note for this clone: Germline and junction disagree at one end, which may indicate a read error. V usage is TRBV7-3 and J usage is TRBJ2-1; 11 positions agree with TRBD1. The germline gives CDR1 SGHTA, CDR2 FQGTGA. The CDR3 loop spans 16 amino acids. For the CDR3, the DNA is TGTGCCAGCAGCCGGTCCGGGACAGGGGGTCTCAATAAGCAGTTCTTC. Protein: CASSRSGTGGLNKQFF.

The rearrangement links TRBV14 to TRBJ2-3; 13 positions match TRBD2. CDR3 length: 18 residues. V lost 0 bases and J lost 1; bases outside the gene matches: 4. Per germline, CDR1 SGHDN and CDR2 FVKESK. CDR3 DNA sequence: TGTGCCAGCAGCCAAGATCTCGGACTAGCGGGAGGCACAGATACGCAGTATTTT. Its protein is CASSQDLGLAGGTDTQYF.

The V and J genes are TRBV5-1 and TRBJ2-2; tentatively, D is TRBD1 (5 bases). Trimming took 3 bases from V and 2 from J, leaving 11 bases between them. The CDR3 totals 15 residues. Germline V gives CDR1 SGHRS, CDR2 YFSETQ. CDR3 residues: CASSYQGPNTGELFF. The CDR3 nucleotides are TGCGCCAGCAGCTATCAGGGTCCAAACACCGGGGAGCTGTTTTTT.

This chain uses TRBV6-1 with TRBJ1-5; D is undetermined. Germline values: CDR1 MNHNS, CDR2 SASEGT. Between the trimmed V and J ends, which lost 0 bases and 4 bases, there was a span of 13 bases. The CDR3 loop spans 16 amino acids. CDR3 DNA: TGTGCCAGCAGTGAAGCAGGCGGGAGGGTAAATCAGCCCCAGCATTTT. This translates into CASSEAGGRVNQPQHF.

The V call is TRBV2, the J call TRBJ2-7; 15 nucleotides match TRBD2. The V gene end was trimmed by 7 bases and the J gene end by 4 bases; junction bases not matched to a gene: 2. Germline assignment: CDR1 SNHLY and CDR2 FYNNEI. The CDR3 consists of 14 residues. The CDR3 sequence is CASNGLAGGYEQYF. The CDR3 region has the DNA TGTGCCAGCAATGGACTAGCGGGAGGGTACGAGCAGTACTTC.

This clone was picked up one time. The rearrangement uses TRBV10-1 and TRBJ2-2; 8 bases agree with TRBD2. The ends lost 3 bases at V and 5 bases at J; junction bases unmatched: 2. The CDR3 is 14 residues long. Germline lookup yields CDR1 WNHNN and CDR2 SYGVQD (reference sequence). CDR3 bases: TGCGCCAGCAGTGATGCGGGGGGAACCGGGGAGCTGTTTTTT. It translates to CASSDAGGTGELFF.

There are a few counts of this clone. The CDR3, as DNA: TGTGCCAGCAGTTACCTGGGCTTTGGCGATTCACCCCTCCACTTT. This codes for CASSYLGFGDSPLHF. The chain uses TRBV6-5 and TRBJ1-6; D is ambiguous. Germline lookup yields CDR1 MNHEY and CDR2 SVGAGI. CDR3 length: 15 amino acids. Trimming removed 2 bases from V and 8 bases from J, with 13 bases in between.

This chain links TRBV7-8 with TRBJ1-1; TRBD1 matches at 8 bases. The V gene end was trimmed by 5 bases and the J gene end by 1 base; junction bases not matched to a gene: 9. The CDR3 consists of 16 residues. Germline V gene data show CDR1 as SGHVS and CDR2 as FQNEAQ. The DNA of the CDR3 is TGTGCCAGCAGCACTTCGACAGGGGCCTCGAACACTGAAGCTTTCTTT. Protein: CASSTSTGASNTEAFF.

The CDR3 bases are TGTGCCAGCTCGACTAGCGGGGTTTGGTACAATGAGCAGTTCTTC. Encoded protein: CASSTSGVWYNEQFF. The chain employs TRBV18 and TRBJ2-1; 11 bases map to TRBD2. Losses at the gene ends were 6 bases for V and 4 bases for J; bases not matched to a gene: 5. This CDR3 is 15 amino acids long. The V gene's germline CDR1 is KGHSH and CDR2 LQKENI.

J is TRBJ1-6 and V is TRBV6-4, with 7 bases matching TRBD1. This CDR3 contains 13 residues. Germline CDR1 MRHNA, CDR2 SNTAGT. V was pared by 3 bases and J by 9 bases, with 2 bases of the junction left unmatched. CDR3: CASSEQGISPLHF. In DNA, the CDR3 is TGTGCCAGCAGTGAACAGGGGATTTCACCCCTCCACTTT.

This rearrangement joins TRBV6-4 to TRBJ2-1, with a tentative D call TRBD2 (6 bases). The CDR3 has 15 amino acids. V was pared by 4 bases and J by 9 bases, with 19 bases between. CDR1 MRHNA and CDR2 SNTAGT come from the germline V gene. CDR3: CASSAELALVSEQFF. The DNA of the CDR3 is TGTGCCAGCAGTGCTGAACTAGCCTTGGTTAGTGAGCAGTTCTTC.

The chain employs TRBV28 and TRBJ1-5; 10 bases fit TRBD1. V lost 5 bases to trimming and J lost 6 bases; unmatched junction nucleotides: 7. In germline, CDR1 is MDHEN, CDR2 SYDVKM. The CDR3 is 15 residues long. The CDR3 sequence is CASSPWTGGGQPQHF. Here the CDR3 DNA reads TGTGCCAGCAGTCCCTGGACAGGGGGGGGTCAGCCCCAGCATTTT.

This rearrangement joins TRBV5-4 to TRBJ1-1; tentative D call: TRBD1 (5 bases). Germline CDR1 reads SGHNT; CDR2 reads YYREEE (reference sequence). The CDR3 is made up of 14 amino acids. Trimming shortened V by 2 bases and J by 4 bases, and 12 bases separated the two germline ends. In DNA, the CDR3 is TGTGCCAGCAGCTTTCCAGGGCGTGGCACTGAAGCTTTCTTT. The encoded protein is CASSFPGRGTEAFF.

J is TRBJ1-2 and V is TRBV2, with TRBD1 as a possible D gene (5 bases). The CDR3 is 14 residues long. Germline V CDR1 and CDR2: SNHLY, FYNNEI. V dropped 6 bases and J dropped 2 bases, with 13 bases sitting between them. CDR3 DNA sequence: TGTGCCAGCAGCTTAGGACGGGGGAACTATGGCTACACCTTC. It is translated as CASSLGRGNYGYTF.

The V gene is TRBV27, the J gene TRBJ2-2, with 9 bases matching TRBD2. Germline-derived CDR1 and CDR2 are MNHEY and SMNVEV (reference sequence). V gave up 2 bases and J gave up 1 base; unmatched junction bases: 2. The CDR3 extends over 16 amino acids. The CDR3 bases are TGTGCCAGCAGTTTAGAAGCGGGGGGGAACACCGGGGAGCTGTTTTTT. It is translated as CASSLEAGGNTGELFF.